This paragraph covers one TCR beta chain sequence. Antigen unknown. At one of its ends the junction is not consistent with the germline gene, which may arise from a read error. Other DNA sequences in the same sample also yield this CDR3. The CDR3 is 13 residues long. CDR1 and CDR2 (germline): SSHAT, FNYEAQ (reference sequence). Clones were read by immunoSEQ multiplex PCR, and TCRdb kept only the in-frame ones, dropping some. Of about 46,000 clones listed, approximately 74% are singletons. This sample stems from a study of vaccination effects on CD4 cells after COVID-19. Researchers isolated CD4+ T cells once approximately eleven days of culture had elapsed. Infection with SARS-CoV-2 occurred in the person between March and December 2020, and PCR confirmed it.

This chain connects TRBV7-7 to TRBJ1-1, with D uncertain. The sample was CD4+ T cells from PBMCs cultured without peptide, taken before COVID-19 vaccination. The receptor's source is a human donor who had a prior SARS-CoV-2 infection. In DNA, the CDR3 is TGTGCTAGCAGCTCCCAAGTGAACACTGAAGCTTTCTTT. Translation: CASSSQVNTEAFF.